The text below deals with one T cell receptor beta chain. The antigen is undetermined. The CDR3 totals 14 residues. With 5 bases clipped from V and 6 bases from J, the junction kept 7 bases outside the gene matches. Germline CDR1 is SGHAT and CDR2 is FQNNGV. Sequencing libraries for TCR beta were prepared with iRepertoire HTBI primers and Arm-PCR of CDR3 regions. TCRdb called the multiplex PCR reads again in MiXCR, with one record for every CDR3 protein. The data show hundreds of thousands of distinct CDR3 sequences, around a fifth seen once. The data belong to a study of regulatory T cells in long-lasting Graves disease. Study conclusions and caveats: Analysis covered peripheral blood alone, not thyroid tissue.

Time point noted: persistent/refractory GD, antithyroid drugs over 5 years with positive TRAb. TCR sequences were obtained from RNA taken from PBMCs. The sequence derives from a female donor with Graves disease. The input for sequencing was peripheral blood mononuclear cells (PBMCs), taken when the disease was refractory, from a patient treated with antithyroid drugs. The chain joins TRBV11-2 to TRBJ1-1, with 9 bases lining up with TRBD1. The CDR3 region is CASSPRDRVAEAFF. In DNA form, the CDR3 reads TGTGCCAGCAGCCCTCGGGACAGGGTGGCTGAAGCTTTCTTT.